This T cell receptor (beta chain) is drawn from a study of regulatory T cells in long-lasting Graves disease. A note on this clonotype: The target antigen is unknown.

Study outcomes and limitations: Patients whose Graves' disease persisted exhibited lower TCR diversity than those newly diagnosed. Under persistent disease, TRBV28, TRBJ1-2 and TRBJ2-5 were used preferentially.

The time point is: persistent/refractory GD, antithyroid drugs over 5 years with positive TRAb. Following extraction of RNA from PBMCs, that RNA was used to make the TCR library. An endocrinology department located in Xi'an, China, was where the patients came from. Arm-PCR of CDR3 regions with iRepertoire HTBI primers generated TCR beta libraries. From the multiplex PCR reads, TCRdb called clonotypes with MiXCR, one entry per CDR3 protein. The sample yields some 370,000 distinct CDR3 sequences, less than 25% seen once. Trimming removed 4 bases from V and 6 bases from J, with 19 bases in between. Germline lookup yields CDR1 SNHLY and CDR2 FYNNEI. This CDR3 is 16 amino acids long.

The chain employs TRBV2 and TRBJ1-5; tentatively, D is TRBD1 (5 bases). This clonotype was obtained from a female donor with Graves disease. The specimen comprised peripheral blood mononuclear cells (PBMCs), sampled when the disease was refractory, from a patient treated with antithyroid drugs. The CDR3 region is CASSGGPGPTVQPQHF. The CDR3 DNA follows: TGTGCCAGCAGTGGGGGTCCGGGACCGACGGTTCAGCCCCAGCATTTT.